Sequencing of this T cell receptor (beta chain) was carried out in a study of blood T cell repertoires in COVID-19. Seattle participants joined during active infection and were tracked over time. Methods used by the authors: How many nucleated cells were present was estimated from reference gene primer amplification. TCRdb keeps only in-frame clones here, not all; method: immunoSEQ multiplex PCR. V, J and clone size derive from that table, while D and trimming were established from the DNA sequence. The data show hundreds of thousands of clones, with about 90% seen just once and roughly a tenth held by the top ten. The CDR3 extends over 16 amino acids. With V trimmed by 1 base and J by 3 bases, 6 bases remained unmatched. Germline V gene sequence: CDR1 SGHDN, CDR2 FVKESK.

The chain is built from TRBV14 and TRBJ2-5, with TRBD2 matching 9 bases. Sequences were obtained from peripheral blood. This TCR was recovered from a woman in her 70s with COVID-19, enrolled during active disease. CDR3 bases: TGTGCCAGCAGCCAAGCCCTAGCGGGACACAAAGAGACCCAGTACTTC. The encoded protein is CASSQALAGHKETQYF.